This T cell receptor (beta chain) was recovered during a study of CD8+ T cells in alopecia areata. Study-wide results and limits: Compared with mice, patients displayed less clear TCR sharing, possibly for HLA-related reasons.

The table lists this clone with a few counts. Its antigen is undetermined. cDNA serving as the sequencing template came from extracted, reverse transcribed RNA. The table came from immunoSEQ multiplex PCR; TCRdb's copy has only in-frame clones and leaves some out. The data show 200,000 to 250,000 clones, roughly two fifths seen once. The CDR3 extends over 14 amino acids. V lost 5 bases, J lost 4 bases, and 15 bases lay in between. In germline, CDR1 is SQVTM, CDR2 ANQGSEA. Regarding treatment: oral pan-JAK inhibitor, 5-10 mg twice daily. The V call is TRBV29-1, the J call TRBJ1-5; D is perhaps TRBD1 (6 bases). The sample was CD4+ T cells sorted from blood, taken at approximately week 39, from a patient treated with tofacitinib. The clonotype was recovered from a human donor with alopecia areata. The CDR3 spells CSVKQGVENQPQHF. The DNA of the CDR3 is TGCAGCGTTAAACAGGGAGTAGAGAATCAGCCCCAGCATTTT.